Listed here are 7 T cell receptor beta chains from one sample, sequenced in a study of OX40 agonist ivuxolimab in advanced cancers. Only in-frame clones appear in the TCRdb table, and some are missing; sequencing was by immunoSEQ multiplex PCR. The repertoire includes 16,000 or so clones, about 88% of them detected once, and 3.9% sits in the top ten. The source material was CD4+ or CD8+ T cells sorted from blood, sampled in a trial of the OX40 agonist ivuxolimab. The receptors derive from an adult with an advanced solid tumor such as melanoma, head and neck, liver or kidney cancer.

The chain uses TRBV10-2 and TRBJ2-7; 14 bases fit TRBD2. The V and J ends lost 6 bases and 5 bases, in that order; junction bases with no gene match: 3. Germline-derived CDR1 and CDR2 are WSHSY and SAAADI. The CDR3 length is 14 residues. CDR3 coding DNA: TGCGCCAGCAGAGGGACTAGCGGGAGCCACGAGCAGTACTTC. This sequence encodes CASRGTSGSHEQYF.

The rearrangement uses TRBV6-5 and TRBJ1-4, with D possibly matching TRBD1 (6 bases). V shed 6 bases and J shed 5 bases, with 16 bases lying between them. Germline V gene lookup returns CDR1 MNHEY and CDR2 SVGAGI. This CDR3 spans 15 amino acids. CDR3 sequence: CASSPSGGKNEKLFF. CDR3 in DNA: TGTGCCAGCAGCCCCTCGGGGGGCAAAAATGAAAAACTGTTTTTT.

This clone has just a few counts. The V gene is TRBV7-2, the J gene TRBJ2-6; D call uncertain. V was cut by 2 bases and J by 1 base, with 9 bases left in between. Per the germline V gene, CDR1 is SGHTA and CDR2 is FQGNSA. This CDR3 is 16 amino acids long. Written as DNA, the CDR3 is TGTGCCAGCAGCTTAAGTTGGGCTTCTGGGGCCAACGTCCTGACTTTC. Protein: CASSLSWASGANVLTF.

The chain couples TRBV2 to TRBJ1-1; D is unresolved. V lost 0 bases, J lost 5 bases, and 10 bases lay in between. CDR3 length: 14 amino acids. Germline CDR1 and CDR2: SNHLY and FYNNEI. In DNA, the CDR3 is TGTGCCAGCAGTGAAGCCGGGCCAAGGACTGAAGCTTTCTTT. It encodes CASSEAGPRTEAFF.

The J gene is TRBJ1-1, the V gene TRBV27; D call uncertain. The CDR3 is 13 residues long. In germline, CDR1 is MNHEY, CDR2 SMNVEV (reference sequence). The germline V and J ends were trimmed by 9 bases and 1 base, with 12 bases remaining between them. The CDR3 nucleotides read TGTGCCAGTTCCAGGAAGGAGAACACTGAAGCTTTCTTT. Encoded protein: CASSRKENTEAFF.

This chain connects TRBV14 to TRBJ2-2; D gene unclear. This CDR3 region has 14 residues. The germline CDR1 and CDR2 sequences are SGHDN and FVKESK. V lost 3 bases to trimming and J lost 4 bases, with 9 bases between them. The CDR3: CASSQAMITGELFF. CDR3 DNA sequence: TGTGCCAGCAGCCAGGCGATGATCACCGGGGAGCTGTTTTTT.

The chain joins TRBV27 to TRBJ2-5, with D unclear. V shed 5 bases and J shed 4 bases, with 17 bases lying between them. The CDR3 runs to 15 residues. Germline V gene sequence: CDR1 MNHEY, CDR2 SMNVEV (reference sequence). CDR3 DNA sequence: TGTGCCAGCAGTCCCCCGGCCGCTGGCAGAGAGACCCAGTACTTC. Translating it yields CASSPPAAGRETQYF.